A single sample gave rise to the 15 T cell receptor beta chains below, sequenced in a study of shared clonotypes between healthy human individuals. The data were produced by immunoSEQ multiplex PCR, yet TCRdb's version contains in-frame clones alone and is incomplete. The sample lists about 600,000 clones; nearly 97% were seen once. CD45RO negativity and positive selection for CCR7 defined naive CD8 cells, a population that excluded terminally differentiated effector memory CD45RA+ cells. Sequenced input: naive CD8+ T cells sorted from blood. These receptors came from a woman aged 30 to 39 in good health.

J is TRBJ2-7 and V is TRBV11-2; 8 positions agree with TRBD1. With V trimmed by 5 bases and J by 4 bases, 10 bases remained unmatched. The CDR3 has 15 amino acids. Germline V lookup: CDR1 SGHAT, CDR2 FQNNGV. The chain's CDR3 is CASSETGDPFYEQYF. Here the CDR3 DNA reads TGTGCCAGCAGCGAGACAGGGGATCCCTTTTACGAGCAGTACTTC.

The genes are TRBV9 and TRBJ1-4; D is ambiguous. This CDR3 has 15 amino acids. CDR1 SGDLS and CDR2 YYNGEE come from the germline V gene. Trimming stripped 0 bases from V and 0 bases from J, with 6 bases between. The CDR3 reads CASSVEGTTNEKLFF. DNA of the CDR3: TGTGCCAGCAGCGTAGAAGGTACAACTAATGAAAAACTGTTTTTT.

In this sample, this clone turned up once. V and J are TRBV19 and TRBJ2-7; 7 bases fit TRBD2. This CDR3 region has 15 residues. Trimming at V came to 1 base and at J to 4 bases, leaving 7 bases not matched to a gene. Germline V gene lookup returns CDR1 LNHDA and CDR2 SQIVND (reference sequence). The CDR3: CASSIGGASGYEQYF. The DNA for the CDR3 is TGTGCCAGTAGTATAGGCGGGGCTAGCGGTTACGAGCAGTACTTC.

V is TRBV7-3 and J is TRBJ2-5; a possible D gene is TRBD1 (6 bases). Germline CDR1 reads SGHTA; CDR2 reads FQGTGA. The CDR3 loop spans 17 amino acids. Deletions cut 9 bases from V and 5 bases from J, with 28 bases between. As DNA, the CDR3 is TGTGCCAGTCCCCACACTCCACCAGGGGCCCCGAAGGAGACCCAGTACTTC. Translation: CASPHTPPGAPKETQYF.

This clone was found once. The chain combines TRBV6-6 with TRBJ2-7; perhaps TRBD2 as D (5 bases). V shed 3 bases and J shed 0 bases, with 12 bases lying between them. This CDR3 is 15 amino acids long. Germline lookup yields CDR1 MNHNY and CDR2 SVGAGI (reference sequence). The chain's CDR3 is CASSYGRGSSYEQYF. As DNA, the CDR3 is TGTGCCAGCAGTTATGGACGTGGGAGCTCCTACGAGCAGTACTTC.

This chain links TRBV7-9 with TRBJ2-7; either TRBD1 or TRBD2 may supply D (5 bases each). The CDR3 runs to 18 residues. CDR1 is SEHNR, CDR2 FQNEAQ, per germline (reference sequence). V dropped 1 base and J dropped 6 bases, with 25 bases sitting between them. The CDR3 sequence is CASSLDEGSRGPGGEQYF. CDR3 nucleotide sequence: TGTGCCAGCAGCTTAGATGAGGGTTCTCGGGGCCCAGGAGGCGAGCAGTACTTC.

The V gene is TRBV2, the J gene TRBJ2-1, with 8 bases lining up with TRBD2. J lost 2 bases, V lost 8 bases, and 8 bases had no gene match. This CDR3 contains 15 residues. Germline CDR1 is SNHLY and CDR2 is FYNNEI. The chain's CDR3 is CASLGGLGAYNEQFF. The DNA for the CDR3 is TGTGCCAGCCTAGGGGGACTAGGCGCCTACAATGAGCAGTTCTTC.

This chain uses TRBV28 with TRBJ2-5; TRBD1 matches 7 bases. After removal of 9 bases from V and 5 bases from J, the junction contained 15 bases not matched to a gene. CDR1 and CDR2 (germline): MDHEN, SYDVKM. This CDR3 spans 15 amino acids. The DNA of the CDR3 is TGTGCCAGTAAGCGTCCGGGACAGAGGCTGGAGACCCAGTACTTC. Its translation is CASKRPGQRLETQYF.

CDR3 in DNA: TGTGCCAGCAGTGAAGCTGGCGGGAGGCGGGGGAACTGGCAGTTCTTC. It specifies CASSEAGGRRGNWQFF. The chain is built from TRBV2 and TRBJ2-1, with 8 nucleotides matching TRBD2. The junction had 13 bases not matched to a gene; V was cut back by 0 bases and J by 12 bases. Germline CDR1 reads SNHLY; CDR2 reads FYNNEI. The CDR3 contains 16 residues.

The chain carries TRBV5-4 and TRBJ2-7; TRBD1 aligns across 11 bases. The CDR3 length is 13 residues. The germline V gene has CDR1 SGHNT and CDR2 YYREEE (reference sequence). V gave up 3 bases and J gave up 4 bases; unmatched junction bases: 0. CDR3 sequence (DNA): TGTGCCAGCAGCTGGGACAGGGGGTACGAGCAGTACTTC. Translation gives CASSWDRGYEQYF.

This chain uses TRBV5-1 with TRBJ2-1; 9 positions match TRBD2. The J segment lost 5 bases and the V segment lost 0 bases, leaving 15 bases of the junction unmatched. Germline CDR1 is SGHRS and CDR2 is YFSETQ. The CDR3 covers 19 residues. The DNA of the CDR3 is TGCGCCAGCAGCTTGGCCAGCCTAGCGGGGAGTATTTACAACAATGAGCAGTTCTTC. Its protein product is CASSLASLAGSIYNNEQFF. The full variable domain, rest sourced from reference TRBV5-1 and TRBJ2-1, is KAGVTQTPRYLIKTRGQQVTLSCSPISGHRSVSWYQQTPGQGLQFLFEYFSETQRNKGNFPGRFSGRQFSNSRSEMNVSTLELGDSALYLCASSLASLAGSIYNNEQFFGPGTRLTVL.

This CDR3 reads CASSARQGVIYEQYF. In nucleotides, the CDR3 is TGCGCCAGCAGCGCCCGACAGGGAGTAATATACGAGCAGTACTTC. The J gene is TRBJ2-7, the V gene TRBV5-1, with 7 bases that match TRBD1. Germline lookup yields CDR1 SGHRS and CDR2 YFSETQ. The CDR3 runs 15 residues. V trimming: 4 bases; J trimming: 4 bases; junction bases outside the gene matches: 11.

For this clone: Other nucleotide sequences in the sample specify the same CDR3. The rearrangement joins TRBV19 to TRBJ2-1; 11 nucleotides line up with TRBD2. The CDR3 runs 15 residues. Germline-derived CDR1 and CDR2 are LNHDA and SQIVND (reference sequence). J was trimmed by 4 bases and V by 3 bases; bases with no gene match: 2. The CDR3 loop is CASSMGTSGYNEQFF. CDR3 nucleotide sequence: TGTGCCAGTAGTATGGGGACTAGCGGTTACAATGAGCAGTTCTTC.

The chain couples TRBV7-9 to TRBJ1-2; D might be TRBD1 (5 bases). Germline loops: CDR1 SEHNR, CDR2 FQNEAQ (reference sequence). The CDR3 extends over 13 amino acids. The germline V and J ends were trimmed by 5 bases and 1 base, with 8 bases remaining between them. CDR3 sequence reads: CASSTGVNYGYTF. Here the CDR3 DNA reads TGTGCCAGCAGCACAGGAGTTAACTATGGCTACACCTTC.

V and J are TRBV2 and TRBJ2-7; D is possibly TRBD2 (6 bases). Trimming took off 3 bases at V and 0 bases at J, with 12 bases between the two ends. The CDR3 has 15 amino acids. The germline CDR1 and CDR2 sequences are SNHLY and FYNNEI. The CDR3 is CASSDSLAYSYEQYF. CDR3 sequence (DNA): TGTGCCAGCAGTGATTCGCTAGCGTACTCCTACGAGCAGTACTTC. Full variable domain (missing parts from reference TRBV2 and TRBJ2-7): EPEVTQTPSHQVTQMGQEVILRCVPISNHLYFYWYRQILGQKVEFLVSFYNNEISEKSEIFDDQFSVERPDGSNFTLKIRSTKLEDSAMYFCASSDSLAYSYEQYFGPGTRLTVT.